Listed below are T cell receptor beta chains from one sample, sequenced in a study of T cell repertoires in cytomegalovirus infection. These receptors' antigens are unknown. TCRdb redid the calling of the reads with MiXCR, one entry per CDR3 protein. The table lists about a million distinct CDR3 sequences, roughly 30% of them singletons. Sequenced here: cultured CD8+ T cells from PBMCs, sampled from culture after CMV antigen stimulation. The receptors originated from a human donor in good health (CMV status not recorded). Some clones in this sample may be carry-over from other donors' samples. The conserved cysteine and the conserved F or W are not part of the CDR3 here. The order of the fields is V gene, CDR3 length, J gene, CDR3 protein.

>TRBV7-8|14|TRBJ1-1
ASSLVSRQAGTEAF
>TRBV7-9|14|TRBJ2-1
ASSLARRPSNNEQF
>TRBV7-6|13|TRBJ1-2
ASSLADTPNYGYT
>TRBV7-9|12|TRBJ2-1
ASSNRARYNEQF
>TRBV7-9|13|TRBJ1-2
ASSFPGQGIYGYT
>TRBV6-8|9|TRBJ1-1
ASTRGWEAF
>TRBV4-2|14|TRBJ2-5
ASSQLTGTGGETQY
>TRBV6-2/TRBV6-3|11|TRBJ2-2
ASKDTSTGELF
>TRBV4-1|16|TRBJ2-3
ASSHPLGMAGSTDTQY
>TRBV11-2|13|TRBJ1-1
ASSVYWTEAPEAF
>TRBV4-1|14|TRBJ2-3
ASSQDTGPRSDTQY
>TRBV19|11|TRBJ1-2
ASQSGIGYGYT
>TRBV6-2/TRBV6-3|15|TRBJ2-2
ASSYNVRHPNTGELF
>TRBV10-3|14|TRBJ2-6
AVRDQTSSGANVLT
>TRBV7-9|14|TRBJ1-6
ASSPTLSSYNSPLH
>TRBV7-2|13|TRBJ1-2
ASSLFGALAGGYT
>TRBV5-1|10|TRBJ2-7
ASSYGNHEQY
>TRBV25-1|14|TRBJ2-1
ASSELSYGQWDEQF
>TRBV7-9|14|TRBJ2-2
ASSVDRGSNTGELF
>TRBV6-2/TRBV6-3|15|TRBJ1-1
ASSYPRGRIRATEAF
>TRBV10-3|12|TRBJ2-4
AIGTGDAKNIQY
>TRBV7-6|13|TRBJ2-3
ASSLPGLATDTQY
>TRBV19|13|TRBJ2-5
ASRPKRGIEETQY
>TRBV6-2/TRBV6-3|9|TRBJ1-2
ASTSTYGYT
>TRBV7-6|14|TRBJ1-4
ASSLVGGDGNEKLF
>TRBV28|11|TRBJ2-5
ASSFRHRETQY
>TRBV15|17|TRBJ2-3
ATTLEGVSGKPPPDTQY
>TRBV27|13|TRBJ1-1
ASSLIGGMNTEAF
>TRBV7-2|15|TRBJ2-3
ASSLTLGGTSTDTQY
>TRBV7-6|17|TRBJ2-1
ASSFLRGGLAGAYNEQF
>TRBV27|11|TRBJ1-1
ASSWATGAEAF
>TRBV6-6|14|TRBJ2-7
ASSYSGRNPSYEQY
>TRBV6-1|16|TRBJ2-2
ASSYFPVAGENTGELF
>TRBV5-1|12|TRBJ1-1
ASSSSTGPTEAF
>TRBV15|10|TRBJ2-7
ATSTTGYEQY
>TRBV12-3/TRBV12-4|14|TRBJ1-2
ASSFLLEPTNYGYT
>TRBV20-1|14|TRBJ2-1
SARDQLAGVRDEQF
>TRBV6-1|10|TRBJ2-1
ASSEAPREQF
>TRBV9|12|TRBJ1-2
ASSVEGSNYGYT
>TRBV5-4|12|TRBJ2-5
ASSWGQGWETQY
>TRBV12-3/TRBV12-4|11|TRBJ1-5
ASSLGGHQPQH
>TRBV25-1|13|TRBJ2-3
ASSEWGTGPDTQY
>TRBV6-6|9|TRBJ2-7
AGSYVNEQY
>TRBV6-5|10|TRBJ1-2
ASSPRHYGYT
>TRBV2|12|TRBJ2-3
AKLFRERGDTQY
>TRBV12-5|14|TRBJ1-5
ASGKFPVRSTQPQH
>TRBV11-2|11|TRBJ2-3
ASSLVQSDTQY
>TRBV9|12|TRBJ2-7
ASSVRDGAYEQY
>TRBV12-3/TRBV12-4|11|TRBJ2-1
ASSYGPPREQF
>TRBV5-4|13|TRBJ2-2
ASTHTSDYTGELF
>TRBV7-9|10|TRBJ2-5
ASSAPKETQY
>TRBV7-9|16|TRBJ2-5
ASSSRLGGQGERETQY